These 21 T cell receptor beta chains were sequenced from one sample in a study of T-cell reconstitution after alpha-beta-depleted transplantation in children (dated by TCRdb to 2015 to 2016). The protocol used for the library was PCR. The reads were generated on an Illumina HiSeq 2500. TCR library preparation used molecular barcoding, with unique molecular identifiers applied to normalize quantification of the TCRbeta repertoire. The public reads were reprocessed in TCRdb via fastp at Q25 and MiXCR, keeping in-frame beta chains. Rows with a matching CDR3 protein are joined into one entry that keeps the most common DNA and genes. The sample records some 520,000 distinct CDR3 sequences, approximately 30% of which are singletons. The top ten hold roughly 2.5% of the sample. This specimen was PBMCs from the stem cell graft donor, taken from the stem cell graft. These receptor sequences come from a human donor who donated a stem cell graft to a child with aplastic anemia.

This clonotype was detected only once. The chain joins TRBV28 to TRBJ2-1; D is unresolved. CDR1 and CDR2 from the germline V gene are MDHEN and SYDVKM. The CDR3 consists of 14 residues. V lost 9 bases, J lost 5 bases, and 17 bases lay in between. The CDR3 sequence: CASKKTGPNNEQFF. CDR3 DNA sequence: TGTGCCAGTAAGAAAACCGGGCCCAACAATGAGCAGTTCTTC.

The chain couples TRBV7-6 to TRBJ2-1; D might be TRBD2 (6 bases). In germline, CDR1 is SGHVS, CDR2 FNYEAQ. This CDR3 has 16 residues. The V end lost 2 bases, the J end lost 5 bases, and 16 bases lay between the germline ends. CDR3 sequence reads: CASSLRPSVSDNEQFF. The CDR3 bases are TGTGCCAGCAGCTTACGCCCTAGCGTGAGCGACAATGAGCAGTTCTTC.

The rearrangement joins TRBV12-3 or TRBV12-4 to TRBJ2-1; 11 bases map to TRBD2. Trimming took 6 bases from V and 5 from J; bases not matched to a gene: 6. The CDR3 is 15 residues long. The CDR3 DNA is TGTGCCAGCAGCCCCCCGACTAGCGGGGACAATGAGCAGTTCTTC. It yields the protein CASSPPTSGDNEQFF.

This clonotype was seen only a few times. V usage is TRBV20-1 and J usage is TRBJ2-5; 7 bases agree with TRBD1. The CDR3 consists of 14 residues. CDR1 is DFQATT, CDR2 SNEGSKA, per germline (reference sequence). V dropped 5 bases and J dropped 2; count of bases not matched to a gene: 8. The CDR3 sequence is CSAWGQKDQETQYF. The CDR3 DNA sequence: TGCAGTGCTTGGGGACAGAAAGATCAAGAGACCCAGTACTTC.

This chain connects TRBV12-3 or TRBV12-4 to TRBJ1-5; D uncertain. V lost 1 base, J lost 3 bases, and 10 bases lay in between. The CDR3 consists of 15 residues. The DNA for the CDR3 is TGTGCCAGCAGTTTAGGAGGCGTACCCAATCAGCCCCAGCATTTT. This gives the protein CASSLGGVPNQPQHF.

The CDR3 bases are TGTGCCAGCAGTGAAGGGGGGCGGAACTATGGCTACACCTTC. Residues: CASSEGGRNYGYTF. The chain uses TRBV2 and TRBJ1-2, with D possibly being TRBD1 (6 bases). The CDR3 is 14 residues long. The ends were cut back, 1 base at V and 2 bases at J, with 8 bases in the middle. Germline V gives CDR1 SNHLY, CDR2 FYNNEI.

This clonotype has only a few counts. The gene calls are TRBV7-3 and TRBJ1-1; D remains ambiguous. CDR1 is SGHTA and CDR2 is FQGTGA in the germline V gene. This CDR3 region has 13 residues. V was cut by 3 bases and J by 5 bases, with 10 bases left in between. The CDR3 coding sequence is TGTGCCAGCAGCTTTGGGGAGGAGACTGAAGCTTTCTTT. The encoded protein is CASSFGEETEAFF.

The chain uses TRBV7-8 and TRBJ2-3; TRBD2 matches at 10 bases. V lost 5 bases to trimming and J lost 6 bases; unmatched junction nucleotides: 11. The CDR3 runs 16 residues. Germline CDR1 is SGHVS and CDR2 is FQNEAQ. The CDR3: CASSPSAGGARDTQYF. Written as DNA, the CDR3 is TGTGCCAGCAGCCCCTCAGCGGGAGGGGCGCGGGATACGCAGTATTTT.

In its sample, this clonotype was seen a few times. The chain carries TRBV30 and TRBJ2-2; 7 nucleotides agree with TRBD1. V was pared by 2 bases and J by 0 bases, with 9 bases of the junction left unmatched. Germline CDR1 GTSNPN, CDR2 SVGIG (reference sequence). This CDR3 contains 17 residues. For the CDR3, the DNA is TGTGCCTGGAGTCCCCCCTGGGGACAGACGAACACCGGGGAGCTGTTTTTT. Protein: CAWSPPWGQTNTGELFF.

The gene calls are TRBV9 and TRBJ2-5; 13 bases fit TRBD2. The V gene's germline CDR1 is SGDLS and CDR2 YYNGEE. The CDR3 covers 15 residues. The V segment lost 4 bases and the J segment 5 bases; nucleotides outside the gene matches: 5. The CDR3 spells CASSLGLAGRETQYF. The CDR3 nucleotides read TGTGCCAGCAGCCTGGGACTAGCGGGACGGGAGACCCAGTACTTC.

This clonotype was counted between two and nine times. This chain joins TRBV9 and TRBJ1-1; no definite D call. V dropped 0 bases and J dropped 1 base, with 4 bases sitting between them. Germline values: CDR1 SGDLS, CDR2 YYNGEE. The CDR3 totals 13 residues. Here the CDR3 DNA reads TGTGCCAGCAGCGTAGAATCGAACACTGAAGCTTTCTTT. It specifies CASSVESNTEAFF.

The chain combines TRBV4-3 with TRBJ2-3; D perhaps matches TRBD2 (6 bases). Per germline, CDR1 LGHNA and CDR2 YSLEER. CDR3 size: 15 residues. V was clipped by 5 bases and J by 3 bases, with 15 bases between them. The CDR3 loop reads CASSGGFPKTDTQYF. The CDR3 nucleotides read TGCGCCAGCAGCGGGGGGTTCCCAAAGACAGATACGCAGTATTTT.

This clonotype turned up a few times. The genes are TRBV16 and TRBJ2-2; D gene uncertain. Per the germline V gene, CDR1 is KGHSY and CDR2 is FQNENV. The length of the CDR3 is 14 residues. Trimming removed 1 base from V and 1 base from J, with 4 bases in between. The CDR3 DNA reads TGTGCCAGCAGCCAATGGGGGAACACCGGGGAGCTGTTTTTT. Protein: CASSQWGNTGELFF.

This chain uses TRBV2 with TRBJ2-2; 7 bases are a match to TRBD2. With V trimmed by 6 bases and J by 4 bases, 8 bases remained unmatched. CDR1 and CDR2 from the germline V gene are SNHLY and FYNNEI. The CDR3 contains 15 residues. Here the CDR3 reads CASSDEGLTTGELFF. The CDR3 nucleotides are TGTGCCAGCAGCGACGAGGGACTAACCACCGGGGAGCTGTTTTTT.

The chain carries TRBV5-1 and TRBJ2-5; 8 nucleotides line up with TRBD2. The CDR3 has 13 residues. Germline V gene sequence: CDR1 SGHRS, CDR2 YFSETQ. Trimming took 3 bases from V and 3 from J; bases not matched to a gene: 1. This chain's CDR3 is CASSSGGEETQYF. For the CDR3, the DNA is TGCGCCAGCAGCTCCGGGGGGGAAGAGACCCAGTACTTC.

This clonotype was observed once. The genes are TRBV7-9 and TRBJ2-5; D unresolved. The CDR3 is made up of 11 amino acids. The V gene lost 6 bases and the J gene lost 5 bases, with 7 bases spanning the gap. Germline V gene lookup returns CDR1 SEHNR and CDR2 FQNEAQ (reference sequence). The CDR3 loop is CASSKTETQYF. The DNA for the CDR3 is TGTGCCAGCAGTAAGACGGAGACCCAGTACTTC. Together with reference TRBV7-9 and TRBJ2-5, the CDR3 gives the full variable domain: DTGVSQNPRHKITKRGQNVTFRCDPISEHNRLYWYRQTLGQGPEFLTYFQNEAQLEKSRLLSDRFSAERPKGSFSTLEIQRTEQGDSAMYLCASSKTETQYFGPGTRLLVL.

The V and J genes are TRBV6-1 and TRBJ1-1; D ambiguous. The CDR3 loop spans 15 amino acids. Germline loops: CDR1 MNHNS, CDR2 SASEGT. Trimming took 7 bases from V and 2 from J, leaving 17 bases between them. CDR3: CASNGRQNGNTEAFF. CDR3 bases: TGTGCCAGCAACGGAAGGCAAAATGGTAACACTGAAGCTTTCTTT.

The chain recombines TRBV5-1 with TRBJ2-7, with 9 bases identical to TRBD1. V gave up 4 bases and J gave up 2 bases; unmatched junction bases: 4. This CDR3 is built from 14 residues. Per germline, CDR1 SGHRS and CDR2 YFSETQ. This CDR3 reads CASSRGTGPYEQYV. The CDR3 region has the DNA TGCGCCAGCAGCCGAGGGACAGGGCCCTACGAGCAGTACGTC.

In this sample, this clonotype turned up a few times. V and J are TRBV7-9 and TRBJ1-4; a weak D match, TRBD1 (5 bases). The V and J ends lost 0 bases and 3 bases respectively, with 11 bases between them. The CDR3 extends over 16 amino acids. CDR1 and CDR2 (germline): SEHNR, FQNEAQ (reference sequence). CDR3 DNA sequence: TGTGCCAGCAGCTTAGCCCAGCCCAGGGCTAATGAAAAACTGTTTTTT. It specifies CASSLAQPRANEKLFF.

CDR3 in amino acids: CASSLARGSSPLHF. In nucleotides, the CDR3 is TGTGCCAGCAGTTTAGCTCGGGGAAGCTCACCCCTCCACTTT. The chain employs TRBV12-3 or TRBV12-4 and TRBJ1-6; D is undetermined. This CDR3 has 14 amino acids. Trimming pared 0 bases from V and 10 bases from J, leaving 10 bases between.

This clonotype was detected only a few times. The rearrangement joins TRBV29-1 to TRBJ2-7; 10 bases line up with TRBD2. Per germline, CDR1 SQVTM and CDR2 ANQGSEA. Unmatched junction bases numbered 4, after V lost 6 bases and J lost 5 bases. This CDR3 is built from 12 residues. Here the CDR3 reads CSVGAGGHEQYV. The DNA for the CDR3 is TGCAGCGTGGGAGCGGGAGGGCACGAGCAGTACGTC.